A single sample gave rise to the 32 T cell receptor beta chains below, sequenced in a study of neurological immune-mediated disorders. Regarding time point: longitudinal time-point 2. Each CDR3 protein gets one entry after TCRdb re-called the 5' RACE reads with MiXCR. The data show tens of thousands of distinct CDR3 sequences, with approximately 13% seen just once and about 4.6% held by the top ten. The specimen sequenced was PBMCs. The receptor set was obtained from a female donor with HTLV-1-associated myelopathy (HAM/TSP).

Ten or more counts support this clonotype. The chain joins TRBV5-1 to TRBJ2-1; possibly TRBD1 or TRBD2 for D (6 bases each). Looked up from germline, CDR1 is SGHRS and CDR2 is YFSETQ. The CDR3 has 16 amino acids. V was clipped by 0 bases and J by 7 bases, with 17 bases between them. The CDR3 region is CASSLAFRGPGNEQFF. The CDR3 nucleotides read TGCGCCAGCAGCTTGGCGTTCCGGGGGCCTGGTAATGAGCAGTTCTTC.

This clonotype has ten or more counts. J is TRBJ2-5 and V is TRBV5-1; D gene unclear. This CDR3 is built from 15 residues. Germline assignment: CDR1 SGHRS and CDR2 YFSETQ. V lost 0 bases and J lost 4, with 13 bases in between. CDR3 sequence (DNA): TGCGCCAGCAGCTTGGGGTTCGCATCGGGAGAGACCCAGTACTTC. This translates into CASSLGFASGETQYF. Using reference TRBV5-1 and TRBJ2-5 for the parts outside the CDR3, the full variable domain is KAGVTQTPRYLIKTRGQQVTLSCSPISGHRSVSWYQQTPGQGLQFLFEYFSETQRNKGNFPGRFSGRQFSNSRSEMNVSTLELGDSALYLCASSLGFASGETQYFGPGTRLLVL.

This clonotype was detected many times. The chain combines TRBV28 with TRBJ2-1, with 10 nucleotides matching TRBD1. Per germline, CDR1 MDHEN and CDR2 SYDVKM. The V and J ends lost 4 bases and 8 bases, in that order; junction bases with no gene match: 8. This CDR3 spans 15 amino acids. CDR3 sequence reads: CASSSPRTGGDEQFF. CDR3 bases: TGTGCCAGCAGTTCACCAAGGACAGGGGGGGATGAGCAGTTCTTC.

In this sample, this clonotype turned up a few times. The junction shows a germline mismatch at one end, possibly a read error. The chain is built from TRBV9 and TRBJ1-2; 7 positions agree with TRBD1. The CDR3 runs 17 residues. The V gene's germline CDR1 is SGDLS and CDR2 YYNGEE. CDR3 nucleotides: TGTGCCAGCAGCGTAGATGGTAGGACAGGTATTTTCTATTGCTACTCCTTT. Amino acids: CASSVDGRTGIFYCYSF.

This clonotype showed up just a few times. V gene TRBV5-1 combines with J gene TRBJ2-2; 9 bases are a match to TRBD1. There are 15 residues in the CDR3. V shed 3 bases, J shed 3 bases, and the junction held 3 bases outside the gene matches. Per the germline V gene, CDR1 is SGHRS and CDR2 is YFSETQ. CDR3 nucleotide sequence: TGCGCCAGCAGCTCACAGGGGGCGGACACCGGGGAGCTGTTTTTT. Amino acids: CASSSQGADTGELFF. The whole variable domain, filled in from reference TRBV5-1 and TRBJ2-2, reads KAGVTQTPRYLIKTRGQQVTLSCSPISGHRSVSWYQQTPGQGLQFLFEYFSETQRNKGNFPGRFSGRQFSNSRSEMNVSTLELGDSALYLCASSSQGADTGELFFGEGSRLTVL.

This clonotype was found a few times. The rearrangement joins TRBV27 to TRBJ2-1; perhaps TRBD1 as D (6 bases). Looked up from germline, CDR1 is MNHEY and CDR2 is SMNVEV (reference sequence). This CDR3 region has 19 residues. V lost 5 bases and J 6 bases, leaving 29 bases between the germline ends. The CDR3 nucleotides read TGTGCCAGCAGTAACTCTTTGGCACAGGGTTCCCCCTCGGGCAATGAGCAGTTCTTC. This codes for CASSNSLAQGSPSGNEQFF.

In its sample, this clonotype was seen many times. This chain links TRBV20-1 with TRBJ1-1, with D unclear. The CDR3 totals 13 residues. Per the germline V gene, CDR1 is DFQATT and CDR2 is SNEGSKA (reference sequence). The V and J ends lost 3 bases and 4 bases respectively, with 12 bases between them. This CDR3 is CSASRQDGTEAFF. CDR3 nucleotide sequence: TGCAGTGCTAGTCGCCAGGATGGCACTGAAGCTTTCTTT.

This clonotype was counted many times. The chain couples TRBV12-3 or TRBV12-4 to TRBJ2-7; no firm D call. V was pared by 3 bases and J by 6 bases, with 9 bases between. The CDR3 has 12 residues. The CDR3 DNA sequence: TGTGCCAGCAGTTTGGGTGGCCCCGAGCAGTACTTC. This translates into CASSLGGPEQYF.

Regarding this clonotype: A much more abundant neighbour one base away suggests this may be a read error. V and J are TRBV12-3 or TRBV12-4 and TRBJ2-7, with D maybe TRBD2 (5 bases). The CDR3 runs to 13 residues. CDR3 sequence (DNA): TGTGCCAACAGTTTAGCGACGGAGTACGAGCAGTACTTC. Translation: CANSLATEYEQYF.

This clonotype was recorded at least ten times. V and J are TRBV28 and TRBJ1-2; D not certain. CDR1 is MDHEN, CDR2 SYDVKM, per germline. V shed 5 bases and J shed 4 bases, with 11 bases lying between them. The CDR3 is made up of 13 amino acids. CDR3 coding DNA: TGTGCCAGCAGTCTGACCGGAATCTATGGCTACACCTTC. Amino acids: CASSLTGIYGYTF.

This clonotype ranks as medium-sized (0.01 to 0.1%). The chain uses TRBV5-1 and TRBJ2-5, with D uncertain. There are 15 residues in the CDR3. The V and J ends lost 1 base and 2 bases respectively, with 12 bases between them. Germline lookup yields CDR1 SGHRS and CDR2 YFSETQ. CDR3 amino acids: CASSLWLALQETQYF. The CDR3 coding sequence is TGCGCCAGCAGCTTGTGGCTGGCCCTACAAGAGACCCAGTACTTC.

This clonotype was seen ten or more times. The rearrangement uses TRBV20-1 and TRBJ2-1; a possible D gene is TRBD1 (6 bases). The CDR3 contains 12 residues. V was clipped by 2 bases and J by 5 bases, with 7 bases between them. Germline CDR1 is DFQATT and CDR2 is SNEGSKA (reference sequence). The CDR3 is CSARQGNNEQFF. The CDR3, as DNA: TGCAGTGCTAGACAGGGGAACAATGAGCAGTTCTTC.

This clonotype was detected many times. The rearrangement uses TRBV5-1 and TRBJ2-2, with a possible D match to TRBD1 (5 bases). This CDR3 spans 13 amino acids. V lost 2 bases to trimming and J lost 5 bases, with 7 bases between them. Germline values: CDR1 SGHRS, CDR2 YFSETQ. The CDR3 spells CASSFAGTGELFF. The CDR3 nucleotides are TGCGCCAGCAGCTTTGCAGGGACCGGGGAGCTGTTTTTT.

This clonotype showed up many times. J is TRBJ2-7 and V is TRBV15; no reliable D call. The germline V gene has CDR1 LNHNV and CDR2 YYDKDF (reference sequence). CDR3 length: 15 residues. The germline V and J ends were trimmed by 0 bases and 1 base, with 10 bases remaining between them. In nucleotides, the CDR3 is TGTGCCACCAGCAGAGATTACAGAGAATCCTACGAGCAGTACTTC. Protein: CATSRDYRESYEQYF.

This clonotype has ten or more counts. This chain uses TRBV7-9 with TRBJ1-5; D gene uncertain. CDR3 size: 13 residues. Germline lookup yields CDR1 SEHNR and CDR2 FQNEAQ (reference sequence). V lost 6 bases to trimming and J lost 4 bases, with 10 bases between them. The CDR3, as DNA: TGTGCCAGCAGGTCGACTACAAATCAGCCCCAGCATTTT. It encodes CASRSTTNQPQHF.

This clonotype was seen only once. The chain combines TRBV4-1 with TRBJ1-6; tentatively, D is TRBD1 (6 bases). Germline-derived CDR1 and CDR2 are MGHRA and YSYEKL. V shed 0 bases and J shed 8 bases, with 17 bases lying between them. The CDR3 is made up of 17 amino acids. This CDR3 is CASSQDSGDGWDSPLHF. CDR3 coding DNA: TGCGCCAGCAGCCAAGACTCAGGGGACGGTTGGGATTCACCCCTCCACTTT.

The chain has TRBV5-1 and TRBJ2-3; 8 bases line up with TRBD1. V was clipped by 6 bases and J by 0 bases; unmatched bases: 3. CDR3 length equals 14 residues. CDR1 and CDR2 (germline): SGHRS, YFSETQ. CDR3 DNA: TGCGCCAGCACCCGGACAGGGAGCACAGATACGCAGTATTTT. It yields the protein CASTRTGSTDTQYF.

There are many counts of this clonotype. The rearrangement links TRBV4-1 to TRBJ2-7; 11 positions agree with TRBD1. Germline CDR1 reads MGHRA; CDR2 reads YSYEKL. The length of the CDR3 is 15 residues. V was clipped by 1 base and J by 3 bases; unmatched bases: 2. CDR3 sequence reads: CASSQAGTGGYEQYF. The CDR3 DNA is TGCGCCAGCAGCCAAGCCGGGACAGGGGGCTACGAGCAGTACTTC.

V and J are TRBV29-1 and TRBJ1-2; TRBD1 might be the D (5 bases). The germline V gene encodes CDR1 SQVTM and CDR2 ANQGSEA. This CDR3 has 15 amino acids. V dropped 2 bases and J dropped 2 bases, with 15 bases sitting between them. The CDR3 region is CSVEPWGTGNYGYTF. CDR3 nucleotides: TGCAGCGTTGAACCGTGGGGGACGGGAAACTATGGCTACACCTTC.

The chain joins TRBV5-5 to TRBJ2-1; TRBD1 matches at 8 bases. The V gene's germline CDR1 is SGHKS and CDR2 YYEKEE (reference sequence). This CDR3 is built from 13 residues. The CDR3 loop is CISSLDRDNEQFF. The CDR3 DNA reads TGTATCAGCAGCTTGGACAGGGATAATGAGCAGTTCTTC.

This clonotype appeared many times. The chain uses TRBV5-1 and TRBJ2-7; D might be TRBD1 (6 bases). Looked up from germline, CDR1 is SGHRS and CDR2 is YFSETQ. V lost 4 bases, J lost 4 bases, and 9 bases lay in between. The CDR3 has 12 residues. For the CDR3, the DNA is TGCGCCAGCAGCGCACAGGGTTACGAGCAGTACTTC. It specifies CASSAQGYEQYF.

The sample holds many counts of this clonotype. The chain carries TRBV28 and TRBJ1-1; D remains ambiguous. Trimming took off 1 base at V and 0 bases at J, with 9 bases between the two ends. The length of the CDR3 is 15 residues. Germline V lookup: CDR1 MDHEN, CDR2 SYDVKM. The CDR3 is CASSLLEIMNTEAFF. The DNA of the CDR3 is TGTGCCAGCAGTTTATTAGAGATCATGAACACTGAAGCTTTCTTT. The complete variable domain, with remaining parts taken from reference TRBV28 and TRBJ1-1, reads DVKVTQSSRYLVKRTGEKVFLECVQDMDHENMFWYRQDPGLGLRLIYFSYDVKMKEKGDIPEGYSVSREKKERFSLILESASTNQTSMYLCASSLLEIMNTEAFFGQGTRLTVV.

Only a few counts were recorded for this clonotype. CDR3 sequence: CSARDPQRAWDGYTF. CDR3 nucleotide sequence: TGCAGTGCTAGAGATCCTCAGAGGGCCTGGGATGGCTACACCTTC. V and J are TRBV20-1 and TRBJ1-2; D uncertain. The CDR3 totals 15 residues. The germline gives CDR1 DFQATT, CDR2 SNEGSKA (reference sequence). Deletions cut 0 bases from V and 6 bases from J, with 17 bases between.

Worth noting for this clonotype: The junction does not match germline at one end; this may be a read error. The chain joins TRBV6-5 to TRBJ2-1; no definite D call. CDR3 size: 18 residues. Germline assignment: CDR1 MNHEY and CDR2 SVGAGI. The CDR3 reads CTSSYPMTGEKAYNEQFF. DNA of the CDR3: TGTACCAGCAGTTACCCCATGACTGGGGAAAAGGCTTACAATGAGCAGTTCTTC.

This clonotype was found many times. The genes are TRBV29-1 and TRBJ2-3; 11 bases align to TRBD2. The CDR3 runs to 14 residues. Germline V gene sequence: CDR1 SQVTM, CDR2 ANQGSEA. Unmatched junction bases numbered 8, after V lost 6 bases and J lost 6 bases. The CDR3 sequence is CSVALAGVTDTQYF. The CDR3 DNA follows: TGCAGCGTGGCACTAGCGGGGGTTACTGATACGCAGTATTTT.

The sample holds many counts of this clonotype. The chain joins TRBV4-1 to TRBJ2-3; D unresolved. CDR3 length equals 17 residues. V was pared by 1 base and J by 0 bases, with 14 bases between. Per the germline V gene, CDR1 is MGHRA and CDR2 is YSYEKL. The CDR3 here is CASSQAHLGSSTDTQYF. CDR3 nucleotide sequence: TGCGCCAGCAGCCAAGCTCACCTAGGTTCTAGCACAGATACGCAGTATTTT.

This clonotype was found many times. This sequence joins TRBV6-1 and TRBJ2-6; D ambiguous. Trimming removed 2 bases from V and 4 bases from J, with 12 bases in between. Per germline, CDR1 MNHNS and CDR2 SASEGT. The CDR3 extends over 16 amino acids. The CDR3 loop is CASSETPRSGANVLTF. CDR3 nucleotides: TGTGCCAGCAGTGAAACCCCCCGATCCGGGGCCAACGTCCTGACTTTC.

This chain uses TRBV19 with TRBJ1-6, with D unresolved. The CDR3 is 15 amino acids. Germline values: CDR1 LNHDA, CDR2 SQIVND (reference sequence). V lost 6 bases and J 0 bases, leaving 9 bases between the germline ends. The CDR3 spells CASRRVSSYNSPLHF. The CDR3 DNA reads as TGTGCCAGTAGGAGAGTAAGCTCCTATAATTCACCCCTCCACTTT.

This clonotype was seen ten or more times. The V and J genes are TRBV5-1 and TRBJ2-7, with 9 bases aligning to TRBD2. This CDR3 has 16 amino acids. Germline V gene data show CDR1 as SGHRS and CDR2 as YFSETQ. The J segment lost 1 base and the V segment lost 0 bases, leaving 5 bases of the junction unmatched. In nucleotides, the CDR3 is TGCGCCAGCAGCTTGGGATCGCGGGGGGGATCCTACGAGCAGTACTTC. It encodes CASSLGSRGGSYEQYF.

This clonotype was counted many times. The J gene is TRBJ1-6, the V gene TRBV12-3 or TRBV12-4, with TRBD1 as a possible D gene (5 bases). This CDR3 spans 15 amino acids. Trimming left V 6 bases short and J 14 bases short, with 23 bases between. The CDR3 DNA reads as TGTGCCAGCAGCCCATCCCGGGTCTCCACGGGGGCCCTCCACTTT. Translated: CASSPSRVSTGALHF.

This clonotype was seen many times. The chain couples TRBV20-1 to TRBJ2-1; TRBD1 matches 9 bases. The CDR3 length is 15 residues. Germline assignment: CDR1 DFQATT and CDR2 SNEGSKA (reference sequence). V shed 3 bases and J 4 bases; nucleotides not matched to a gene: 7. This CDR3 reads CSARSRDRDYNEQFF. The CDR3 DNA is TGCAGTGCTAGGTCACGGGACAGGGATTACAATGAGCAGTTCTTC.

This clonotype was detected many times. The chain employs TRBV5-1 and TRBJ1-1, with D possibly being TRBD1 (5 bases). V lost 6 bases to trimming and J lost 1 base, with 10 bases between them. Per germline, CDR1 SGHRS and CDR2 YFSETQ. This CDR3 comprises 13 residues. The CDR3: CASNRDGNTEAFF. In DNA form, the CDR3 reads TGCGCCAGCAACCGGGACGGGAACACTGAAGCTTTCTTT.